These 26 T cell receptor beta chains came from one sample sequenced in a study of blood T cells in healthy people across ages. The use of a sample-barcoded 5' primer and a J-beta primer mix characterized a second PCR of 7 to 11 cycles. From the 5' RACE reads, TCRdb called clonotypes with MiXCR, one entry per CDR3 protein. The sample has about 930,000 distinct CDR3 sequences; approximately 32% are singletons. These same records also appear under a second study, on T cells of mothers and their children.

Sequenced input: blood. The receptors shown here come from a woman aged 40-49 years in good health.

There are a few counts of this clonotype. An end of the junction differs from the germline gene, which may be a read error. The chain couples TRBV20-1 to TRBJ2-3; maybe TRBD2 (6 bases). This CDR3 is 10 amino acids long. Germline loops: CDR1 DFQATT, CDR2 SNEGSKA (reference sequence). The CDR3, as DNA: TGTAGCGGACACACAGATACGCAGTATTTT. Translated, it gives CSGHTDTQYF.

The V gene is TRBV27, the J gene TRBJ1-6; D not resolved. Germline V gene data show CDR1 as MNHEY and CDR2 as SMNVEV (reference sequence). The CDR3 contains 15 residues. With 0 bases removed from V and 7 bases from J, the gap between germline ends came to 10 bases. The CDR3 DNA reads as TGTGCCAGCAGTTTATCGAATGGGCGCAATTCACCCCTCCACTTT. Translated: CASSLSNGRNSPLHF.

V and J are TRBV20-1 and TRBJ2-5; D remains ambiguous. Germline CDR1 is DFQATT and CDR2 is SNEGSKA (reference sequence). V lost 1 base to trimming and J lost 4 bases, with 10 bases between them. This CDR3 has 13 residues. CDR3 protein: CSARGTIGETQYF. For the CDR3, the DNA is TGCAGTGCTAGAGGAACCATCGGAGAGACCCAGTACTTC.

The gene calls are TRBV5-1 and TRBJ1-2; 7 bases agree with TRBD1. The CDR3 has 15 residues. The V and J ends lost 2 bases and 4 bases, in that order; junction bases with no gene match: 8. CDR1 is SGHRS, CDR2 YFSETQ, per germline. The CDR3 loop is CASSFLSDRSYGYTF. The CDR3 nucleotides read TGCGCCAGCAGCTTCCTCTCGGACAGGTCCTATGGCTACACCTTC. The full variable domain, completed using reference TRBV5-1 and TRBJ1-2, is KAGVTQTPRYLIKTRGQQVTLSCSPISGHRSVSWYQQTPGQGLQFLFEYFSETQRNKGNFPGRFSGRQFSNSRSEMNVSTLELGDSALYLCASSFLSDRSYGYTFGSGTRLTVV.

This clonotype was counted only a few times. The chain couples TRBV18 to TRBJ2-5, with a tentative D call TRBD1 (6 bases). Germline V gene lookup returns CDR1 KGHSH and CDR2 LQKENI. With 4 bases removed from V and 3 bases from J, the gap between germline ends came to 12 bases. The CDR3 runs to 14 residues. CDR3 bases: TGTGCCAGCTCACTAGGACAGAAAGAAGAGACCCAGTACTTC. Amino acid sequence: CASSLGQKEETQYF.

Remarks on this clonotype: At one end, the junction sequence differs from germline, possibly due to a read error. The V and J genes are TRBV4-3 and TRBJ2-3; D gene unclear. Germline V gene sequence: CDR1 LGHNA, CDR2 YSLEER. CDR3 length: 14 amino acids. In nucleotides, the CDR3 is TGCGCCAGCAGCCAAGATCAGCGCACAGATATGCAGGATTTT. Amino acid sequence: CASSQDQRTDMQDF.

As to this clonotype: A much more abundant neighbour one base away suggests this may be a read error. The chain is built from TRBV11-1 and TRBJ2-1, with D maybe TRBD1 (6 bases). V was cut by 4 bases and J by 6 bases, with 16 bases left in between. The length of the CDR3 is 15 residues. The germline V gene encodes CDR1 SGHAT and CDR2 FQDESV (reference sequence). CDR3 protein: CASSWGRGLGNEQFF. In nucleotides, the CDR3 is TGTGCCAGCAGCTGGGGCAGGGGATTGGGCAATGAGCAGTTCTTC.

The chain joins TRBV28 to TRBJ1-5, with TRBD1 matching over 10 bases. With V trimmed by 4 bases and J by 5 bases, 11 bases remained unmatched. The CDR3 is 17 amino acids. Germline values: CDR1 MDHEN, CDR2 SYDVKM. The CDR3 nucleotides are TGTGCCAGCAGTTGGGTCCGGGACAGGGGACTTTATCAGCCCCAGCATTTT. Its translation is CASSWVRDRGLYQPQHF.

This clonotype has ten or more counts. This chain joins TRBV5-5 and TRBJ2-7, with D possibly being TRBD1 or TRBD2 (5 bases each). The germline V and J ends were trimmed by 3 bases and 5 bases, with 18 bases remaining between them. Germline CDR1 SGHKS, CDR2 YYEKEE (reference sequence). CDR3 length: 15 residues. CDR3 bases: TGTGCCAGCAGCTCCACACGGGGAACAGGTAACGAGCAGTACTTC. The encoded protein is CASSSTRGTGNEQYF.

This clonotype was counted only a few times. The V and J genes are TRBV9 and TRBJ2-6; D remains unclear. The CDR3 length is 15 residues. Germline assignment: CDR1 SGDLS and CDR2 YYNGEE. Trimming stripped 0 bases from V and 2 bases from J, with 6 bases between. The CDR3 loop is CASSVAGTGANVLTF. The CDR3 nucleotides read TGTGCCAGCAGCGTAGCAGGAACTGGGGCCAACGTCCTGACTTTC.

V gene TRBV20-1 combines with J gene TRBJ2-5; D may be TRBD1 (5 bases). Trimming shortened V by 3 bases and J by 1 base, and 9 bases separated the two germline ends. The CDR3 totals 13 residues. Looked up from germline, CDR1 is DFQATT and CDR2 is SNEGSKA (reference sequence). The CDR3 nucleotides are TGCAGTGCTAGTTTGGACACCCAAGAGACCCAGTACTTC. This codes for CSASLDTQETQYF.

Of note for this clonotype: A read error may produce the germline difference seen at one junction end. The V call is TRBV5-1, the J call TRBJ1-4; D call uncertain. Germline assignment: CDR1 SGHRS and CDR2 YFSETQ. The CDR3 spans 15 residues. The CDR3 loop is CTSSLGMGTNEKLFF. In nucleotides, the CDR3 is TGCACCAGCAGCTTGGGGATGGGAACTAATGAAAAACTGTTTTTT.

Remarks on this clonotype: A single base separates this from a much larger clone, so it may be a read error. This chain connects TRBV4-2 to TRBJ2-3; D is possibly TRBD2 (6 bases). Germline CDR1 and CDR2: LGHNA and YNFKEQ. The CDR3 spans 16 residues. The CDR3 sequence: CVSSPWDSGSTDTQYF. The CDR3 region has the DNA TGTGTCAGCAGCCCCTGGGACTCCGGGAGCACAGATACGCAGTATTTT.

Regarding this clonotype: A much larger clonotype is one base distant, so this may be a read error. The chain recombines TRBV12-3 or TRBV12-4 with TRBJ2-5; 10 bases line up with TRBD2. The CDR3 consists of 18 residues. The CDR3 DNA follows: TGTGTCAGCAGTCCCCTGGCTAGCGGGGGAATAGTGCAAGAGACCCAGTACTTC. This sequence encodes CVSSPLASGGIVQETQYF.

This clonotype has a count of ten or more. The rearrangement uses TRBV12-3 or TRBV12-4 and TRBJ2-1, with 8 positions matching TRBD2. The ends lost 6 bases at V and 0 bases at J; junction bases unmatched: 19. The CDR3 extends over 20 amino acids. CDR3: CASSPRAGRRGASSYNEQFF. CDR3 sequence (DNA): TGTGCCAGCAGCCCGAGAGCTGGACGGCGGGGGGCGAGCTCCTACAATGAGCAGTTCTTC.

This clonotype was observed once. This chain links TRBV30 with TRBJ2-7, with D possibly being TRBD1 or TRBD2 (5 bases each). There are 12 residues in the CDR3. Germline V gene data show CDR1 as GTSNPN and CDR2 as SVGIG (reference sequence). With 2 bases removed from V and 5 bases from J, the gap between germline ends came to 10 bases. The DNA for the CDR3 is TGTGCCTGGAGTTGGGGGTACCACGAGCAGTACTTC. Encoded protein: CAWSWGYHEQYF.

This chain uses TRBV6-5 with TRBJ2-5, with TRBD2 matching 8 bases. CDR1 and CDR2 from the germline V gene are MNHEY and SVGAGI. Losses at the gene ends were 2 bases for V and 5 bases for J; bases not matched to a gene: 10. This CDR3 is built from 16 residues. CDR3 in amino acids: CASSYGGAGVRETQYF. In DNA form, the CDR3 reads TGTGCCAGCAGTTACGGAGGAGCGGGGGTAAGGGAGACCCAGTACTTC.

As to this clonotype: Its ends do not fully match the called genes, so a read error is possible. The chain joins TRBV7-3 to TRBJ2-1, with 7 bases matching TRBD2. Per the germline V gene, CDR1 is SGHTA and CDR2 is FQGTGA. This CDR3 is 20 amino acids long. The CDR3 DNA is TGTGCCAGCAGCTTAAGGCCCTCCGGGGCGGGGGAGCGCACTTACAGTGAGCAGTTCTTC. This gives the protein CASSLRPSGAGERTYSEQFF.

Only a few counts were recorded for this clonotype. The chain combines TRBV6-6 with TRBJ2-4; D possibly corresponds to TRBD2 (6 bases). V was clipped by 2 bases and J by 9 bases, with 17 bases between them. This CDR3 has 15 amino acids. Germline assignment: CDR1 MNHNY and CDR2 SVGAGI (reference sequence). CDR3 coding DNA: TGTGCCAGCAGTTACACCCACGTACTGGGGGGCATTCAGTACTTC. Translated: CASSYTHVLGGIQYF.

The rearrangement links TRBV7-2 to TRBJ1-4; 10 bases are a match to TRBD1. CDR1 and CDR2 (germline): SGHTA, FQGNSA. The CDR3 totals 14 residues. Trimming took 5 bases from V and 7 from J; bases not matched to a gene: 4. The CDR3 bases are TGTGCCAGCAGCCGTGACAGGGGGCCTGAAAAACTGTTTTTT. It specifies CASSRDRGPEKLFF.

This clonotype has at least ten counts. This sequence joins TRBV6-2 or TRBV6-3 and TRBJ2-5, with D possibly being TRBD2 (5 bases). Germline CDR1 and CDR2: MNHEY and SVGEGT. This CDR3 has 14 residues. Trimming pared 2 bases from V and 5 bases from J, leaving 12 bases between. CDR3 sequence reads: CASSYVGSAETQYF. The CDR3 DNA follows: TGTGCCAGCAGTTACGTGGGGAGCGCGGAGACCCAGTACTTC.

This clonotype appeared many times. This chain joins TRBV29-1 and TRBJ2-7; possible D gene TRBD1, 5 bases. Germline V lookup: CDR1 SQVTM, CDR2 ANQGSEA. The V and J ends lost 8 bases and 1 base respectively, with 12 bases between them. The CDR3 extends over 12 amino acids. The CDR3 protein is CSPLQDSYEQYF. As DNA, the CDR3 is TGCAGCCCTTTACAGGATTCCTACGAGCAGTACTTC.

For this clonotype: The junction shows a germline mismatch at one end, possibly a read error. The chain carries TRBV12-3 or TRBV12-4 and TRBJ2-3; D is ambiguous. This CDR3 has 14 amino acids. The CDR3 loop is CASGLASNTDTQYF. The CDR3 coding sequence is TGTGCCAGCGGTTTAGCCTCCAACACAGATACGCAGTATTTT.

V gene TRBV6-6 combines with J gene TRBJ1-1; TRBD1 aligns across 7 bases. After removal of 6 bases from V and 8 bases from J, the junction contained 9 bases not matched to a gene. The CDR3 totals 13 residues. CDR1 and CDR2 (germline): MNHNY, SVGAGI (reference sequence). CDR3 region: CASRSNRQGEAFF. The CDR3 DNA reads TGTGCCAGCAGGTCGAATCGACAGGGAGAAGCTTTCTTT.

The chain links TRBV15 to TRBJ2-1; D may be TRBD1 (6 bases). Germline assignment: CDR1 LNHNV and CDR2 YYDKDF (reference sequence). V was trimmed by 0 bases and J by 10 bases, leaving 22 bases between them. CDR3 size: 17 residues. The CDR3 DNA reads TGTGCCACCAGCAGAGAAACTTCGGACAGCCGCTCCTACGAGCAGTTCTTC. Its protein product is CATSRETSDSRSYEQFF.

J is TRBJ1-6 and V is TRBV3-1; perhaps TRBD1 as D (6 bases). V was cut by 6 bases and J by 7 bases, with 16 bases left in between. Germline-derived CDR1 and CDR2 are LGHDT and YNNKEL (reference sequence). The CDR3 is 15 amino acids. The CDR3 is CASSSPGTRNSPLHF. The CDR3 nucleotides are TGTGCCAGCAGTAGTCCCGGGACACGGAATTCACCCCTCCACTTT.